This T cell receptor (beta chain) was documented in a study of blood T cells in healthy people across ages. CDR1 is PRHDT and CDR2 is FYEKMQ in the germline V gene (reference sequence). V was cut by 4 bases and J by 4 bases, with 18 bases left in between. The CDR3 covers 16 residues. A J-beta primer mix and a sample-barcoded 5' primer were used in a second PCR of about 6 to 12 cycles. Each CDR3 protein is one row after TCRdb ran MiXCR on the 5' RACE reads. Found here are 850,000 or so distinct CDR3 sequences, around 30% of them singletons; the top ten hold roughly 17%. In this sample, this clonotype turned up a few times.

The sequence was collected from a woman older than 75 in good health. What was sequenced was blood. This chain uses TRBV13 with TRBJ2-3, with D perhaps TRBD2 (6 bases). The CDR3 here is CASSSGGGRLADTQYF. Here the CDR3 DNA reads TGTGCCAGCAGCTCCGGGGGTGGCCGACTGGCAGATACGCAGTATTTT.